These T cell receptor beta chains were read from a single sample in a study of radiation and T cells in renal cell carcinoma. The repertoire was sequenced with immunoSEQ multiplex PCR; TCRdb's copy has only in-frame clones and lacks some. In the table there are 22,000 or so clones, around 46% of which are singletons. Sequenced material: tumor tissue, taken from a patient whose treatment included radiotherapy and nephrectomy. These receptors all stem from a woman aged 45-60 years with renal cell carcinoma. Each CDR3 is given with its conserved first and last residue. D genes are given only for firm matches. Clone size is shown for a subset of rows, as once, few, many or a class of expanded clone.

>TRBV15|.|.|TRBJ2-1
TGTGCCACCGAACTCCGGGATTATCGATATGAGCAGTTCTTC
CATELRDYRYEQFF
>TRBV9|TRBD2|.|TRBJ2-1
TGTGCCAGCAGCCGCGGGGGGAGCTCCTACAATGAGCAGTTCTTC
CASSRGGSSYNEQFF
>TRBV29-1|.|.|TRBJ1-2
TGCAGCGTCCTAAGGCCAGGCTATGGCTACACCTTC
CSVLRPGYGYTF
>TRBV6-5|.|few|TRBJ1-1
TGTGCCAGCAGTTGGCAGGGGCGAGGTACTGAAGCTTTCTTT
CASSWQGRGTEAFF
>TRBV6-5|.|.|TRBJ2-7
TGTGCCAGCAGTGCCCCCCAACAGGCGGTATACGAGCAGTACTTC
CASSAPQQAVYEQYF
>TRBV7-9|.|.|TRBJ1-2
TGTGCCAGCACCGGGACGGATGGCTACACCTTC
CASTGTDGYTF
>TRBV5-8|TRBD1|few|TRBJ1-2
TGTGCCAGCAGACAGGGGGCGAACTATGGCTACACCTTC
CASRQGANYGYTF
>TRBV7-6|TRBD1|.|TRBJ2-7
TGTGCCAGCAGCCGGGGACAGGATCCCTACGAGCAGTACTTC
CASSRGQDPYEQYF
>TRBV7-8|TRBD2|medium-sized|TRBJ2-1
TGTGCCAGCAGCTTAGCTTATTTTGAAGCGGGGGACAATGAGCAGTTCTTC
CASSLAYFEAGDNEQFF
>TRBV13|.|.|TRBJ2-7
TGTGCCAGCAGCCCCCCTTACACTTTCGAGCAGTACTTC
CASSPPYTFEQYF
>TRBV18|.|.|TRBJ1-6
TGTGCCAGCTCACCAAGGTCATCCTCCTATAATTCACCCCTCCACTTT
CASSPRSSSYNSPLHF
>TRBV7-2|.|few|TRBJ1-5
TGTGCCAGCAGCTTGTCAGGGTGGGGGGTTAATCAGCCCCAGCATTTT
CASSLSGWGVNQPQHF
>TRBV2|.|once|TRBJ1-2
TGTGCCAGCAGTGATCTGGGGGAGGGGGACTATGGCTACACCTTC
CASSDLGEGDYGYTF
>TRBV7-2|.|few|TRBJ2-7
TGTGCCAGCAGCTTGAGACAGGACTACGAGCAGTACTTC
CASSLRQDYEQYF
>TRBV19|.|few|TRBJ1-1
TGTGCCAGTAGTATCGGACAGTTCACTGAAGCTTTCTTT
CASSIGQFTEAFF
>TRBV5-4|.|.|TRBJ1-2
TGTGCCAGCACCAGAAAAGTAGGAGGCTACACCTTC
CASTRKVGGYTF
>TRBV2|TRBD1|.|TRBJ2-7
TGTGCCAGCAGTGCGACAGGGAATTTGGAGTACTTC
CASSATGNLEYF
>TRBV6-7|TRBD2|once|TRBJ2-3
TGTGCCAGCAGTGGGCGGACTAGCGGGCCTGGAGATACGCAGTATTTT
CASSGRTSGPGDTQYF
>TRBV6-1|.|.|TRBJ2-1
TGTGCCAGCAGTGGGGCTAGGGGGAGCATCCCCGGCAATGAGCAGTTCTTC
CASSGARGSIPGNEQFF
>TRBV2|.|few|TRBJ1-2
TGTGCCAGCAGTGAAGGAGATAACTATGGCTACACCTTC
CASSEGDNYGYTF
>TRBV11-3|TRBD1|many|TRBJ1-1
TGTGCCAGCAGCTCCCGACAGGGATTGGCTTTCTTT
CASSSRQGLAFF
>TRBV5-6|TRBD1|.|TRBJ1-1
TGTGCCAGCAGCTGGACGGGACAGGGGGCGCACACTGAAGCTTTCTTT
CASSWTGQGAHTEAFF
>TRBV10-3|TRBD1|.|TRBJ2-7
TGTGCCATCAGTGAAGGGGGCGGGCGAAGGTCCTACGAGCAGTACTTC
CAISEGGGRRSYEQYF
>TRBV21-1|.|.|TRBJ2-2
TGTGCCAGCAGAACTCAGTCCGGGGAGCTGTTTTTT
CASRTQSGELFF
>TRBV5-6|.|.|TRBJ1-2
TGTGCCAGCAGCTTATCCGGGCATGGCTACACCTTC
CASSLSGHGYTF
>TRBV19|TRBD1|medium-sized|TRBJ1-1
TGTGCCAGTAGCCACAGGGGGGGAAACACTGAAGCTTTCTTT
CASSHRGGNTEAFF
>TRBV6-1|.|.|TRBJ1-5
TGTGCCAGCATCCTCGGCGGGAATAGCAATCAGCCCCAGCATTTT
CASILGGNSNQPQHF
>TRBV30|.|.|TRBJ1-2
TGTGCCTGGACCGTAGACAGCGGTGGCTACACCTTC
CAWTVDSGGYTF
>TRBV5-1|.|.|TRBJ1-1
TGCGCCAGCAGCTTGGAATTTGGCAGGGCAGACACTGAAGCTTTCTTT
CASSLEFGRADTEAFF